These 17 T cell receptor beta chains share one sample of origin, sequenced in a study of post-analysis software for immune sequencing data. Study-wide findings and caveats: Patients had higher frequencies than controls of five TRBV segments, including TRBV5-6, TRBV5-1 and TRBV20-1.

cDNA libraries of TCR beta carried unique molecular identifiers. From the PCR reads, TCRdb called clonotypes with MiXCR, one entry per CDR3 protein. This table holds 650,000 to 900,000 distinct CDR3 sequences, 46% found once. Which antigens these TCRs recognize remains unknown. Sequencing was performed on blood. The receptors come from a girl aged 10 to 17 with multiple sclerosis.

This chain joins TRBV7-2 and TRBJ2-1, with 11 bases fitting TRBD2. V lost 5 bases and J lost 8; bases outside the gene matches: 5. There are 14 residues in the CDR3. Germline V gives CDR1 SGHTA, CDR2 FQGNSA. CDR3 protein: CASSTSGGFDEQFF. The CDR3 nucleotides read TGTGCCAGCAGCACTAGCGGGGGTTTCGATGAGCAGTTCTTC.

The genes are TRBV6-6 and TRBJ2-3; 10 bases agree with TRBD2. The CDR3 runs 15 residues. V was pared by 7 bases and J by 9 bases, with 13 bases of the junction left unmatched. Looked up from germline, CDR1 is MNHNY and CDR2 is SVGAGI (reference sequence). In nucleotides, the CDR3 is TGTGCCAGCACCCTCGGTTCACTAGCGGGAAACACGCAGTATTTT. This gives the protein CASTLGSLAGNTQYF.

This clonotype was seen a handful of times. The chain links TRBV12-3 or TRBV12-4 to TRBJ2-3; 7 positions match TRBD2. V lost 5 bases, J lost 4 bases, and 9 bases stayed unmatched. CDR3 length equals 15 residues. DNA for the CDR3: TGTGCCAGCAGTCGAAAGAGGGCGGGAGCAGATACGCAGTATTTT. Its protein product is CASSRKRAGADTQYF.

DNA for the CDR3: TGTGCCAGCAGCTTAGAGTTGGGACAGGGCTTCTACGAGCAGTACTTC. It codes for CASSLELGQGFYEQYF. This chain joins TRBV7-2 and TRBJ2-7; TRBD1 matches at 9 bases. This CDR3 has 16 residues. Germline trimming cut 1 base from V and 3 bases from J; bases unmatched to any gene: 7. Germline loops: CDR1 SGHTA, CDR2 FQGNSA.

This clonotype was seen a handful of times. The chain recombines TRBV7-9 with TRBJ2-3; D gene ambiguous. The CDR3 has 14 residues. CDR1 and CDR2 from the germline V gene are SEHNR and FQNEAQ (reference sequence). Trimming left V 5 bases short and J 0 bases short, with 9 bases between. The CDR3 region is CASSEVVSTDTQYF. The CDR3 region has the DNA TGTGCCAGCAGCGAGGTCGTAAGCACAGATACGCAGTATTTT.

This clonotype has ten or more counts. V gene TRBV10-3 combines with J gene TRBJ2-7; perhaps TRBD2 as D (6 bases). CDR1 is ENHRY, CDR2 SYGVKD, per germline. Trimming took off 4 bases at V and 2 bases at J, with 12 bases between the two ends. This CDR3 spans 14 amino acids. For the CDR3, the DNA is TGTGCCATCAGTGGCGGGACCCATACCTACGAGCAGTACTTC. Its translation: CAISGGTHTYEQYF.

This clonotype was picked up a small number of times. This sequence joins TRBV4-1 and TRBJ2-3, with D possibly matching TRBD2 (6 bases). The CDR3 consists of 19 residues. Germline values: CDR1 MGHRA, CDR2 YSYEKL. Trimming cost V 0 bases and J 2 bases, with 21 bases left between them. In nucleotides, the CDR3 is TGCGCCAGCAGCCAAGATAGGGGACTCTCCCGCGTTGACACAGATACGCAGTATTTT. This sequence encodes CASSQDRGLSRVDTDTQYF.

The chain joins TRBV30 to TRBJ1-3; D uncertain. V dropped 5 bases and J dropped 7 bases, with 12 bases sitting between them. The length of the CDR3 is 12 residues. The germline V gene encodes CDR1 GTSNPN and CDR2 SVGIG (reference sequence). The CDR3 protein is CAWVHRGNTIYF. In nucleotides, the CDR3 is TGTGCCTGGGTCCATCGAGGGAACACCATATATTTT.

The chain is built from TRBV5-1 and TRBJ2-1; D is possibly TRBD1 (6 bases). The germline V gene has CDR1 SGHRS and CDR2 YFSETQ. There are 15 residues in the CDR3. V shed 2 bases and J shed 6 bases, with 15 bases lying between them. The CDR3 bases are TGCGCCAGCAGCTTCCTACAGGGTACCGGCAATGAGCAGTTCTTC. Amino acids: CASSFLQGTGNEQFF.

The CDR3 loop is CASSQDRTGVYEQYF. Here the CDR3 DNA reads TGCGCCAGCAGCCAAGATCGGACAGGCGTCTACGAGCAGTACTTC. The genes are TRBV4-3 and TRBJ2-7, with 7 bases matching TRBD1. The CDR3 is 15 amino acids. Germline V lookup: CDR1 LGHNA, CDR2 YSLEER. V was clipped by 0 bases and J by 3 bases; unmatched bases: 5.

This clonotype appeared a few times. The chain has TRBV6-5 and TRBJ1-2; the D gene is possibly TRBD1 (6 bases). Trimming stripped 0 bases from V and 5 bases from J, with 16 bases between. CDR3 length: 16 residues. In germline, CDR1 is MNHEY, CDR2 SVGAGI. The CDR3 DNA reads as TGTGCCAGCAGTTACTCTGCAGGGGAAAGGGCGTATGGCTACACCTTC. Translation gives CASSYSAGERAYGYTF.

This clonotype was picked up a small number of times. The chain employs TRBV12-3 or TRBV12-4 and TRBJ2-7; either TRBD1 or TRBD2 may supply D (5 bases each). The CDR3 consists of 14 residues. Trimming stripped 6 bases from V and 3 bases from J, with 15 bases between. The CDR3 DNA sequence: TGTGCCAGCAGCCTCGTGGGACGGTACTACGAGCAGTACTTC. This codes for CASSLVGRYYEQYF.

This clonotype was seen a few times. The genes are TRBV24-1 and TRBJ2-5; the D gene is possibly TRBD1 (6 bases). This CDR3 spans 15 amino acids. Trimming took 5 bases from V and 3 from J, leaving 15 bases between them. Germline CDR1 KGHDR, CDR2 SFDVKD. CDR3 nucleotides: TGTGCCACCAGTGCCCCTACACCAGGGGAAGAGACCCAGTACTTC. Protein sequence: CATSAPTPGEETQYF.

This chain connects TRBV11-3 to TRBJ2-4; D is possibly TRBD2 (6 bases). The CDR3 has 19 amino acids. Germline V gene lookup returns CDR1 SGHNT and CDR2 YENEEA. V dropped 6 bases and J dropped 1 base, with 25 bases sitting between them. DNA of the CDR3: TGTGCCAGCAGTTCAAGATTAGGGAAGGGAGGTTTGGCCAAAAACATTCAGTACTTC. It yields the protein CASSSRLGKGGLAKNIQYF.

J is TRBJ2-7 and V is TRBV9, with D perhaps TRBD1 (5 bases). Germline V lookup: CDR1 SGDLS, CDR2 YYNGEE. This CDR3 is 15 amino acids long. Trimming took 0 bases from V and 3 from J, leaving 13 bases between them. In DNA form, the CDR3 reads TGTGCCAGCAGCGTAGAGCAGGGCCCAGTCTACGAGCAGTACTTC. Its translation is CASSVEQGPVYEQYF.

This chain links TRBV5-1 with TRBJ2-3, with D unclear. The CDR3 extends over 13 amino acids. Germline CDR1 reads SGHRS; CDR2 reads YFSETQ. The ends were cut back, 5 bases at V and 5 bases at J, with 12 bases in the middle. For the CDR3, the DNA is TGCGCCAGCAGATCTTGGACCGGAGATACGCAGTATTTT. Protein: CASRSWTGDTQYF.

This clonotype showed up just a few times. J is TRBJ2-5 and V is TRBV5-1; 10 nucleotides align to TRBD2. The J call is uncertain, as TRBJ2-7 better fits the DNA end. This CDR3 contains 16 residues. Germline-derived CDR1 and CDR2 are SGHRS and YFSETQ. The CDR3 protein is CASSLKREGPRDEQYF. The CDR3 nucleotides are TGCGCCAGCAGCTTAAAGCGGGAGGGCCCACGGGACGAGCAGTACTTC.